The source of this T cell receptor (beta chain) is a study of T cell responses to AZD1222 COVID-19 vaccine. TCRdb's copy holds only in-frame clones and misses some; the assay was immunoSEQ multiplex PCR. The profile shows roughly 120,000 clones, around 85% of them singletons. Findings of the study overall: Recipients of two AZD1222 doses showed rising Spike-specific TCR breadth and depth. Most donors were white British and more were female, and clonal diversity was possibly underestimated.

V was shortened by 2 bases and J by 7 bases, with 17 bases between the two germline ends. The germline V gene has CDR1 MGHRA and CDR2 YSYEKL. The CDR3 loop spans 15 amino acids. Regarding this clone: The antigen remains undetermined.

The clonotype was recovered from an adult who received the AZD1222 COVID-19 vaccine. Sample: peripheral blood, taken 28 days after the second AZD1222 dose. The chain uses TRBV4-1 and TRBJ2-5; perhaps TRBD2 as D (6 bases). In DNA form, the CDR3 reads TGCGCCAGCAGCCAAACCCCCAGGGTCGGGGGGACCCAGTACTTC. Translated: CASSQTPRVGGTQYF.